The clone carrying this T cell receptor (beta chain) was observed at least ten times. TCRdb redid the calling of the 5' RACE reads with MiXCR, one entry per CDR3 protein. The repertoire holds roughly 310,000 distinct CDR3 sequences, with around 3.9% as singletons. V lost 3 bases and J lost 6, with 8 bases in between. The CDR3 sequence is 13 residues long. The germline gives CDR1 SEHNR, CDR2 FQNEAQ (reference sequence). The entry originates in a study of T cells after yellow fever vaccination. Source: PBMCs, taken on the day of the yellow fever booster vaccination. This TCR derives from a man aged 18 to 29 who received the YFV17D yellow fever vaccine. The chain has TRBV7-9 and TRBJ2-2; D uncertain. The CDR3 sequence: CASSLSASGELFF. CDR3 in DNA: TGTGCCAGCAGCTTGAGTGCGTCCGGGGAGCTGTTTTTT.